This TCR beta chain was sequenced in a study of T-cell memory formation after mild COVID-19. TCRdb re-called the 5' RACE reads with MiXCR, one entry per CDR3 protein. This repertoire shows approximately 560,000 distinct CDR3 sequences, roughly 17% found once; its top ten account for just over 8%. The CDR3 is made up of 17 amino acids. V gave up 1 base and J gave up 0 bases, with 12 bases separating them. In germline, CDR1 is LGHNA, CDR2 YNFKEQ. This chain links TRBV4-2 with TRBJ2-2; TRBD2 might be the D (6 bases). The sequenced sample consisted of PBMCs or a T cell subset sorted from them (not recorded which). The sequence was obtained from an adult woman who had mild COVID-19 (a few samples of this study predate the infection). Cell type and time point are not known. CDR3 amino acids: CASSQVPGTPNTGELFF. CDR3 coding DNA: TGTGCCAGCAGCCAAGTTCCCGGGACTCCGAACACCGGGGAGCTGTTTTTT.